Listed below are T cell receptor beta chains from one sample, sequenced in a study of blood T cell repertoires in COVID-19. Only in-frame clones appear in the TCRdb table, and some are missing; sequencing was by immunoSEQ multiplex PCR. This sample yields roughly 100,000 clones, of which approximately 77% are seen a single time; about 10% belongs to the top ten. The sequenced sample consisted of peripheral blood. The receptors were gathered from a woman older than 75 with acute or convalescent COVID-19. Each CDR3 is given with its conserved first and last residue. The D gene is left open where the match is weak. Not every row has a clone size; where given, it reads once, few, many or a size class.

D gene,J gene,V gene,clone size,CDR3 DNA,CDR3 protein
-,TRBJ1-5,TRBV4-2,-,TGTGCCAGCAGCCAAGAGGGGGGGCATAGCAATCAGCCCCAGCATTTT,CASSQEGGHSNQPQHF
-,TRBJ1-2,TRBV28,-,TGTGCCAGCAGTTTTCAGGCCGTTCCGCGCTACACCTTC,CASSFQAVPRYTF
-,TRBJ1-2,TRBV4-1,-,TGCGCCAGCAGCCTCCTCGGGGGGGCGGCCTATGGCTACACCTTC,CASSLLGGAAYGYTF
-,TRBJ1-1,TRBV19,many,TGTGCCAGTAATGTGGGCGTTACCATGAACACTGAAGCTTTCTTT,CASNVGVTMNTEAFF
TRBD1,TRBJ1-5,TRBV19,-,TGTGCCAGTAGCCCCTTAAACAGGGGGCATCAGCCCCAGCATTTT,CASSPLNRGHQPQHF
-,TRBJ1-5,TRBV6-1,-,TGTGCCAGCAGTGAAACGGGCAATCAGCCCCAGCATTTT,CASSETGNQPQHF
TRBD2,TRBJ2-1,TRBV30,-,TGTGCCTGGGCGCTGACTAGCGGGAGCTATGAGCAGTTCTTC,CAWALTSGSYEQFF
TRBD1,TRBJ1-5,TRBV19,-,TGTGCCAGTAGTCCCAGGGGGCTCGGTCAGCCCCAGCATTTT,CASSPRGLGQPQHF
TRBD1,TRBJ1-2,TRBV7-2,-,TGTGCCAGCAGCCCCAGGACAGGGACAAACTATGGCTACACCTTC,CASSPRTGTNYGYTF
TRBD1,TRBJ1-4,TRBV2,-,TGTGCCAGCAGGACGGGACAGGTGGGCGAAAAACTGTTTTTT,CASRTGQVGEKLFF
-,TRBJ1-2,TRBV25-1,-,TGTGCCAGCAGTCCCAGTGACAGGTCCGGGGGCTACACCTTC,CASSPSDRSGGYTF
TRBD1,TRBJ2-7,TRBV5-4,-,TGTGCCAGCAGTAACCGGGACAGGGCGCCTCGTATCGAGCAGTACTTC,CASSNRDRAPRIEQYF
-,TRBJ2-1,TRBV20-1,-,TGCAGTGCTCAGAGGGACAATGAGCAGTTCTTC,CSAQRDNEQFF
-,TRBJ2-7,TRBV4-1,-,TGCGCCAGCAGCCAAGTTTTTGGCAGCGGCCGGGGAGAGCAGTACTTC,CASSQVFGSGRGEQYF
-,TRBJ1-5,TRBV7-2,-,TGTGCCAGCAGCTTAATGAGGGATCAGCCCCAGCATTTT,CASSLMRDQPQHF
TRBD2,TRBJ2-7,TRBV7-2,-,TGTGCCGCGATGCTAGCGGGAGATCACGAGCAGTACTTC,CAAMLAGDHEQYF
-,TRBJ1-2,TRBV5-1,-,TGCGCCAGCAGCTTACAGAACTATGGCTACACCTTC,CASSLQNYGYTF
TRBD1,TRBJ2-7,TRBV6-2/TRBV6-3,once,TGTGCCAGCAGTTACCGGACAGGCAACGAGCAGTACTTC,CASSYRTGNEQYF
TRBD1,TRBJ2-1,TRBV5-1,-,TGCGCCAGCAGCGATGGACAGGGATGGTTGGATGAGCAGTTCTTC,CASSDGQGWLDEQFF
TRBD1,TRBJ1-2,TRBV18,-,TGTGCCAGCTCACGTGGGGACAGCTTCTATGGCTACACCTTC,CASSRGDSFYGYTF
-,TRBJ2-2,TRBV19,few,TGTGCCAGTAGTAAGACGACACAGAACACCGGGGAGCTGTTTTTT,CASSKTTQNTGELFF
TRBD2,TRBJ2-7,TRBV30,many,TGTGCCGGGAAACTAGCGGGAGCAGGGAACGAGCAGTACTTC,CAGKLAGAGNEQYF
TRBD2,TRBJ2-5,TRBV4-3,-,TGCGCCAGCAGCCAAGGCGTGCGCGGGGGGGCGGAAGAGACCCAGTACTTC,CASSQGVRGGAEETQYF
TRBD2,TRBJ2-2,TRBV7-2,few,TGTGCCAGCAGCTTGCGGGGGGGACCCAACACCGGGGAGCTGTTTTTT,CASSLRGGPNTGELFF
-,TRBJ1-3,TRBV27,-,TGTGCCAGCAGTGCCGCGCCTGGAAACACCATATATTTT,CASSAAPGNTIYF
-,TRBJ1-1,TRBV6-5,-,TGTGCCAGCAGGGGAGGGGCCCCGAACACTGAAGCTTTCTTT,CASRGGAPNTEAFF
TRBD1,TRBJ2-7,TRBV27,once,TGTGCCAGCAGTTTATCGACAGGGGTCTCCTACGAGCAGTACTTC,CASSLSTGVSYEQYF
-,TRBJ2-7,TRBV19,-,TGTGCCAGTACCCTCCAGGCCGGACACTCCTACGAGCAGTACTTC,CASTLQAGHSYEQYF
TRBD1,TRBJ1-2,TRBV10-3,-,TGTGCCATCAGCCAGGACAGGGTCGGCTATGGCTACACCTTC,CAISQDRVGYGYTF
-,TRBJ1-1,TRBV28,-,TGTGCCAGCAGTTTGAGAAACACTGAAGCTTTCTTT,CASSLRNTEAFF
-,TRBJ1-2,TRBV5-4,-,TGTGCCAGCAGCTTTGGGGGAACAGGGACCAACTATGGCTACACCTTC,CASSFGGTGTNYGYTF
-,TRBJ1-1,TRBV6-2/TRBV6-3,-,TGTGCCAGCAGTTACGAAGTGGCAAGGGGTACTGAAGCTTTCTTT,CASSYEVARGTEAFF
-,TRBJ2-7,TRBV15,-,TGTGCCACCAGCAGAGGAGGGTCGGCCTACGAGCAGTACTTC,CATSRGGSAYEQYF
TRBD2,TRBJ2-3,TRBV7-9,few,TGTGCCAGCAGCTTGCTAGCGGGGGCCGGGTATACGCAGTATTTT,CASSLLAGAGYTQYF
TRBD1,TRBJ1-1,TRBV18,few,TGTGCCAGCTCACCCCGGACAGGGAGGGCCGGTGAAGCTTTCTTT,CASSPRTGRAGEAFF
TRBD2,TRBJ2-1,TRBV5-1,-,TGCGCCAGCAGCTTGGGGACTAGTCAAGTCAGTGAGCAGTTCTTC,CASSLGTSQVSEQFF
-,TRBJ2-7,TRBV6-5,-,TGTGCCAGCAGTTACTCAGGGGCTTTCTCCTACGAGCAGTACTTC,CASSYSGAFSYEQYF
TRBD1,TRBJ1-4,TRBV19,-,TGTGCCAGTAGTTGGAACAGGGGGGGGGAAAAACTGTTTTTT,CASSWNRGGEKLFF
-,TRBJ2-2,TRBV3-1/TRBV3-2,-,TGTGCCAGCAGCCAAGGGACTTTTCTCACCACCGGGGAGCTGTTTTTT,CASSQGTFLTTGELFF
TRBD2,TRBJ2-3,TRBV18,large,TGTGCCAGCTCAGGTGGACTAGCGGGGGTAGGCACAGATACGCAGTATTTT,CASSGGLAGVGTDTQYF
-,TRBJ1-5,TRBV19,-,TGTGCCAGTAGTATTGGAGTAAATCAGCCCCAGCATTTT,CASSIGVNQPQHF
-,TRBJ1-2,TRBV7-9,once,TGTGCCAGCAGCCAGGATTATGGCTACACCTTC,CASSQDYGYTF
TRBD2,TRBJ2-3,TRBV5-1,-,TGCGCCAGCAGCGGGGGGGACTTCACAGATACGCAGTATTTT,CASSGGDFTDTQYF
TRBD1,TRBJ1-2,TRBV7-2,-,TGTGCCAGCAGCATCGGGACAGGGGTGAGGGGCTACACCTTC,CASSIGTGVRGYTF
-,TRBJ2-1,TRBV29-1,-,TGCAGCGTTGGGGGGGGCCATGAGCAGTTCTTC,CSVGGGHEQFF
-,TRBJ1-2,TRBV18,-,TGTGCCAGCTCCACGTCGGGGGGCTACACCTTC,CASSTSGGYTF
TRBD2,TRBJ2-2,TRBV29-1,-,TGCAGCGTTGAAGGTATAGCGGGGGGGCCTCTCACCGGGGAGCTGTTTTTT,CSVEGIAGGPLTGELFF
TRBD2,TRBJ2-3,TRBV3-1/TRBV3-2,once,TGTGCCAGCAGCAGTACTAGCGGCACTACGCAGTATTTT,CASSSTSGTTQYF
-,TRBJ1-1,TRBV29-1,-,TGCAGCGTTGAAGATTGGCTTAACACTGAAGCTTTCTTT,CSVEDWLNTEAFF
TRBD1,TRBJ1-2,TRBV4-1,-,TGCGCCAGCAGCCACGTCCCGGGACAGGGAATAGGGAGTGATGGCTACACCTTC,CASSHVPGQGIGSDGYTF
TRBD1,TRBJ2-3,TRBV12-3/TRBV12-4,-,TGTGCCAGCAGGGGGACAGGGGGTCCTCAGTATTTT,CASRGTGGPQYF
-,TRBJ1-2,TRBV5-5,few,TGTGCCAGCAGCCCCCAGGACAGCTATGGCTACACCTTC,CASSPQDSYGYTF
TRBD1,TRBJ2-1,TRBV7-8,-,TGTGCCAGCAGCTTTGGACAGGGGGTTTACAATGAGCAGTTCTTC,CASSFGQGVYNEQFF
TRBD1,TRBJ1-2,TRBV29-1,-,TGCAGCGTTTCTGGACAGGGCGGCTATGGCTACACCTTC,CSVSGQGGYGYTF
TRBD1,TRBJ1-1,TRBV7-9,-,TGTGCCAGCAGCTCAACCGGGACAGGGTGGGACACTGAAGCTTTCTTT,CASSSTGTGWDTEAFF
TRBD1,TRBJ2-5,TRBV7-9,-,TGTGCCAGCAGCTTCCCCATGACAGGGATGGGAGAGACCCAGTACTTC,CASSFPMTGMGETQYF
-,TRBJ2-5,TRBV7-2,-,TGTGCCAGCAGCTTAGAAAGCGGTCAAGAGACCCAGTACTTC,CASSLESGQETQYF
-,TRBJ1-1,TRBV6-5,-,TGTGCCAGCAGTTTCTCGAGTGCGGGGAACACTGAAGCTTTCTTT,CASSFSSAGNTEAFF